The next 29 T cell receptor beta chains were all read from a single sample in a study of blood T cell repertoires in COVID-19. TCRdb's table, derived via immunoSEQ multiplex PCR, lists solely in-frame clones and lacks some. The sample carries 100,000 or so clones, around 84% recorded once. Source material: peripheral blood. The receptors were gathered from a woman in her seventies with active or convalescent COVID-19.

The chain recombines TRBV7-8 with TRBJ1-2; 9 bases align to TRBD1. The CDR3 runs 17 residues. Germline CDR1 SGHVS, CDR2 FQNEAQ. Losses at the gene ends were 5 bases for V and 7 bases for J; bases not matched to a gene: 17. CDR3: CASSQKGTGGDIRGYTF. In nucleotides, the CDR3 is TGTGCCAGCAGCCAAAAGGGAACAGGGGGCGACATTCGTGGCTACACCTTC.

The chain recombines TRBV18 with TRBJ2-7, with a weak D call TRBD1 (6 bases). The germline V and J ends were trimmed by 4 bases and 0 bases, with 10 bases remaining between them. Germline loops: CDR1 KGHSH, CDR2 LQKENI. The CDR3 has 14 residues. The CDR3 DNA sequence: TGTGCCAGCTCACAGCTCAGGGGCTCCTACGAGCAGTACTTC. Residues: CASSQLRGSYEQYF. Based on the CDR3 plus reference TRBV18 and TRBJ2-7, the full variable domain is NAGVMQNPRHLVRRRGQEARLRCSPMKGHSHVYWYRQLPEEGLKFMVYLQKENIIDESGMPKERFSAEFPKEGPSILRIQQVVRGDSAAYFCASSQLRGSYEQYFGPGTRLTVT.

V usage is TRBV20-1 and J usage is TRBJ1-5; D not resolved. This CDR3 region has 12 residues. Germline V gene sequence: CDR1 DFQATT, CDR2 SNEGSKA (reference sequence). V dropped 3 bases and J dropped 4 bases, with 7 bases sitting between them. The CDR3 loop is CSASFGNQPQHF. CDR3 DNA sequence: TGCAGTGCTAGTTTCGGGAATCAGCCCCAGCATTTT.

The chain combines TRBV30 with TRBJ2-1; D unresolved. Germline loops: CDR1 GTSNPN, CDR2 SVGIG (reference sequence). V lost 0 bases and J lost 7, with 10 bases in between. This CDR3 is 13 amino acids long. The DNA for the CDR3 is TGTGCCTGGAGTGTATATTCCCAGAATGAGCAGTTCTTC. It yields the protein CAWSVYSQNEQFF. The full variable domain, with the rest looked up from reference TRBV30 and TRBJ2-1, is SQTIHQWPATLVQPVGSPLSLECTVEGTSNPNLYWYRQAAGRGLQLLFYSVGIGQISSEVPQNLSASRPQDRQFILSSKKLLLSDSGFYLCAWSVYSQNEQFFGPGTRLTVL.

This chain connects TRBV7-9 to TRBJ2-7, with TRBD2 identical over 13 bases. The V segment lost 1 base and the J segment 1 base; nucleotides outside the gene matches: 4. The CDR3 has 17 residues. Germline CDR1 is SEHNR and CDR2 is FQNEAQ (reference sequence). CDR3 sequence: CASSLERGLAGSYEQYF. DNA of the CDR3: TGTGCCAGCAGCTTAGAGAGGGGACTAGCGGGATCCTACGAGCAGTACTTC.

DNA for the CDR3: TGTGCCAGCAGCCCGCGCCCAACTAGCGGGGGGGGAGAGACCCAGTACTTC. The encoded protein is CASSPRPTSGGGETQYF. The chain has TRBV7-9 and TRBJ2-5; 13 positions agree with TRBD2. The CDR3 is made up of 17 amino acids. V shed 5 bases and J 4 bases; nucleotides not matched to a gene: 10. The germline gives CDR1 SEHNR, CDR2 FQNEAQ (reference sequence).

The CDR3 DNA reads as TGTGCCAGCAGTTTATCGACAGGGGTCGGGACCCAGCATTTT. This encodes CASSLSTGVGTQHF. The chain employs TRBV28 and TRBJ1-5; 8 bases map to TRBD1. With V trimmed by 1 base and J by 11 bases, 7 bases remained unmatched. The CDR3 is 14 residues long. Germline CDR1 MDHEN, CDR2 SYDVKM.

CDR3 nucleotide sequence: TGCAGTGCTAGAGGGACAGTCGAGCAGTACTTC. Protein product: CSARGTVEQYF. The chain recombines TRBV20-1 with TRBJ2-7, with D tentatively TRBD1 (6 bases). CDR1 and CDR2 (germline): DFQATT, SNEGSKA (reference sequence). This CDR3 comprises 11 residues. The ends were cut back, 1 base at V and 6 bases at J, with 7 bases in the middle.

The chain couples TRBV6-5 to TRBJ2-7, with a tentative D call TRBD2 (6 bases). Trimming took 4 bases from V and 2 from J, leaving 9 bases between them. The CDR3 sequence is 13 residues long. Per germline, CDR1 MNHEY and CDR2 SVGAGI. CDR3 sequence: CASSWSGAYEQYF. CDR3 DNA sequence: TGTGCCAGCAGTTGGTCGGGAGCCTACGAGCAGTACTTC.

This rearrangement joins TRBV29-1 to TRBJ2-5; 7 nucleotides align to TRBD1. The V segment lost 4 bases and the J segment 1 base; nucleotides outside the gene matches: 3. The germline CDR1 and CDR2 sequences are SQVTM and ANQGSEA. CDR3 length: 13 amino acids. CDR3 amino acids: CSVAGQAQETQYF. The DNA for the CDR3 is TGCAGCGTTGCCGGACAGGCCCAAGAGACCCAGTACTTC.

The chain employs TRBV4-3 and TRBJ2-4, with D possibly matching TRBD2 (5 bases). With 0 bases removed from V and 3 bases from J, the gap between germline ends came to 9 bases. CDR1 and CDR2 (germline): LGHNA, YSLEER. CDR3 length: 15 residues. Written as DNA, the CDR3 is TGCGCCAGCAGCCAAGATCTCGGGGTCAAAAACATTCAGTACTTC. Its translation is CASSQDLGVKNIQYF.

The CDR3: CASNPRGQGGSYTF. CDR3 coding DNA: TGTGCCAGCAACCCCAGGGGGCAGGGTGGTAGCTACACCTTC. The chain recombines TRBV7-2 with TRBJ1-2; TRBD1 agrees at 8 bases. Germline V CDR1 and CDR2: SGHTA, FQGNSA. Trimming removed 7 bases from V and 9 bases from J; junction bases left unmatched: 13. The CDR3 consists of 14 residues.

V is TRBV9 and J is TRBJ2-5; 10 nucleotides agree with TRBD2. V trimming: 4 bases; J trimming: 0 bases; junction bases outside the gene matches: 6. CDR3 length equals 16 residues. Germline values: CDR1 SGDLS, CDR2 YYNGEE. The CDR3 loop is CASSSGTSDNQETQYF. CDR3 bases: TGTGCCAGCAGCTCCGGGACTAGCGACAACCAAGAGACCCAGTACTTC.

J is TRBJ1-2 and V is TRBV7-2; 7 bases agree with TRBD1. This CDR3 spans 14 amino acids. V trimming: 2 bases; J trimming: 3 bases; junction bases outside the gene matches: 3. Germline V gene sequence: CDR1 SGHTA, CDR2 FQGNSA. CDR3 amino acids: CASSLRTGDYGYTF. CDR3 nucleotides: TGTGCCAGCAGCTTAAGGACAGGAGACTATGGCTACACCTTC.

V usage is TRBV3-1 (or the pseudogene TRBV3-2) and J usage is TRBJ1-4; no clear D gene. This CDR3 is 15 amino acids long. CDR1 LGHDT and CDR2 YNNKEL come from the germline V gene (reference sequence). Trimming removed 4 bases from V and 8 bases from J, with 17 bases in between. The DNA of the CDR3 is TGTGCCAGCAGCCTGCGGGCGGGCCAGGCGGAAAAACTGTTTTTT. The encoded protein is CASSLRAGQAEKLFF.

There are a few counts of this clone. This chain joins TRBV9 and TRBJ2-1; 8 nucleotides line up with TRBD2. The CDR3 sequence is 14 residues long. CDR1 is SGDLS, CDR2 YYNGEE, per germline. The V segment lost 3 bases and the J segment 10 bases; nucleotides outside the gene matches: 9. The CDR3 DNA reads TGTGCCAGCAGCGCGACTAGCGTTGCCAGGGAGCAGTTCTTC. This encodes CASSATSVAREQFF.

The chain joins TRBV5-1 to TRBJ1-1, with D possibly being TRBD1 (6 bases). Trimming took 0 bases from V and 2 from J, leaving 14 bases between them. CDR1 and CDR2 (germline): SGHRS, YFSETQ. This CDR3 spans 16 amino acids. The CDR3 loop is CASSLGPIGGNTEAFF. Here the CDR3 DNA reads TGCGCCAGCAGCTTGGGGCCTATAGGGGGAAACACTGAAGCTTTCTTT.

V usage is TRBV30 and J usage is TRBJ2-3, with 7 bases lining up with TRBD2. Trimming cost V 4 bases and J 11 bases; bases outside gene matches: 12. CDR3 size: 13 residues. The germline gives CDR1 GTSNPN, CDR2 SVGIG (reference sequence). The CDR3 spells CAWTPRTTGGQYF. In nucleotides, the CDR3 is TGTGCCTGGACCCCGAGAACGACGGGAGGGCAGTATTTT.

The genes are TRBV9 and TRBJ2-7, with 16 nucleotides matching TRBD2. CDR1 is SGDLS and CDR2 is YYNGEE in the germline V gene. Trimming at V came to 0 bases and at J to 8 bases, leaving 5 bases not matched to a gene. The CDR3 extends over 16 amino acids. The CDR3 loop reads CASSVEGLAGGGQQYF. CDR3 nucleotides: TGTGCCAGCAGCGTAGAGGGACTAGCGGGAGGGGGGCAGCAGTACTTC.

The V gene is TRBV5-1, the J gene TRBJ2-7, with TRBD2 matching 9 bases. Germline V gene lookup returns CDR1 SGHRS and CDR2 YFSETQ. J gave up 0 bases and V 4 bases, and 11 bases lay outside the gene matches. The CDR3 loop spans 17 amino acids. The chain's CDR3 is CASSVGGTSQSSYEQYF. In DNA form, the CDR3 reads TGCGCCAGCAGCGTTGGGGGGACTAGCCAAAGCTCCTACGAGCAGTACTTC. Full variable domain (missing parts from reference TRBV5-1 and TRBJ2-7): KAGVTQTPRYLIKTRGQQVTLSCSPISGHRSVSWYQQTPGQGLQFLFEYFSETQRNKGNFPGRFSGRQFSNSRSEMNVSTLELGDSALYLCASSVGGTSQSSYEQYFGPGTRLTVT.

V gene TRBV6-2 or TRBV6-3 combines with J gene TRBJ2-7, with D perhaps matching TRBD1 (5 bases). Trimming cost V 5 bases and J 3 bases, with 11 bases left between them. CDR1 is MNHEY and CDR2 is SVGEGT in the germline V gene. The CDR3 contains 13 residues. The CDR3 sequence is CASSNRRNYEQYF. CDR3 DNA: TGTGCCAGCAGTAACAGGAGAAACTACGAGCAGTACTTC.

CDR3 region: CASSFGSYSNQPQHF. In DNA form, the CDR3 reads TGTGCCAGCTCTTTCGGGAGCTATAGCAATCAGCCCCAGCATTTT. The chain combines TRBV6-5 with TRBJ1-5; no clear D. Between the trimmed V and J ends, which lost 8 bases and 0 bases, there was a span of 14 bases. There are 15 residues in the CDR3. CDR1 MNHEY and CDR2 SVGAGI come from the germline V gene.

J is TRBJ1-1 and V is TRBV3-1 (or the pseudogene TRBV3-2); D is uncertain. The V and J ends lost 5 bases and 0 bases respectively, with 10 bases between them. Germline-derived CDR1 and CDR2 are LGHDT and YNNKEL (reference sequence). The CDR3 has 14 amino acids. This CDR3 is CASSAPHLNTEAFF. CDR3 DNA: TGTGCCAGCAGCGCGCCCCACCTGAACACTGAAGCTTTCTTT.

The chain links TRBV2 to TRBJ2-7, with D tentatively TRBD1 (5 bases). This CDR3 region has 14 residues. The V end lost 10 bases, the J end lost 3 bases, and 19 bases lay between the germline ends. Germline V CDR1 and CDR2: SNHLY, FYNNEI. The CDR3 DNA sequence: TGTGCCACCAGAAGGACAAGGACGGACTACGAGCAGTACTTC. Its translation: CATRRTRTDYEQYF.

The count of this clone is one. The chain links TRBV4-3 to TRBJ2-1, with TRBD2 matching 12 bases. From germline, CDR1 is LGHNA and CDR2 YSLEER. J was trimmed by 2 bases and V by 4 bases; bases with no gene match: 6. The CDR3 totals 17 residues. The CDR3 region is CASSPRTSGNTYNEQFF. CDR3 bases: TGCGCCAGCAGCCCCCGGACTAGCGGGAACACCTACAATGAGCAGTTCTTC.

This chain joins TRBV7-8 and TRBJ1-5, with 8 bases identical to TRBD1. The V gene end was trimmed by 1 base and the J gene end by 1 base; junction bases not matched to a gene: 6. CDR3 length: 17 amino acids. Germline assignment: CDR1 SGHVS and CDR2 FQNEAQ. CDR3 nucleotide sequence: TGTGCCAGCAGCTTAGGCGCAGGGGGCAAAAGCAATCAGCCCCAGCATTTT. Residues: CASSLGAGGKSNQPQHF.

DNA for the CDR3: TGTGCCAGCAGCTTTTCAACAGGGGCGGGCACTGAAGCTTTCTTT. This encodes CASSFSTGAGTEAFF. V gene TRBV7-2 combines with J gene TRBJ1-1; 7 bases agree with TRBD1. V shed 3 bases, J shed 4 bases, and the junction held 8 bases outside the gene matches. The germline gives CDR1 SGHTA, CDR2 FQGNSA. The CDR3 loop spans 15 amino acids.

The chain joins TRBV5-1 to TRBJ2-3; unclear D gene. CDR3 length: 14 amino acids. The V and J ends lost 3 bases and 1 base respectively, with 9 bases between them. The germline CDR1 and CDR2 sequences are SGHRS and YFSETQ. CDR3 protein: CASSYSGGTDTQYF. The CDR3 DNA reads as TGCGCCAGCAGCTATTCAGGTGGCACAGATACGCAGTATTTT.

The chain carries TRBV12-5 and TRBJ2-7; D possibly corresponds to TRBD2 (6 bases). The length of the CDR3 is 15 residues. Germline CDR1 is LGHNT and CDR2 is FRNRAP. V lost 3 bases, J lost 1 base, and 13 bases lay in between. The CDR3 loop is CASGFVFGGSYEQYF. CDR3 DNA sequence: TGTGCTAGTGGTTTTGTTTTCGGGGGATCCTACGAGCAGTACTTC. The whole variable domain, remainder taken from reference TRBV12-5 and TRBJ2-7, is DARVTQTPRHKVTEMGQEVTMRCQPILGHNTVFWYRQTMMQGLELLAYFRNRAPLDDSGMPKDRFSAEMPDATLATLKIQPSEPRDSAVYFCASGFVFGGSYEQYFGPGTRLTVT.